Each of the 5 T cell receptor beta chains below was sequenced from the same sample in a study of T cells expressing NK-cell markers. TCRdb reprocessed the 5' RACE reads and keeps a single row for each CDR3 protein, giving no DNA. Its clone listing holds 200,000 to 300,000 distinct CDR3 sequences. Material: blood T cells: a sorted CD56 or NKG2C T cell subset, CD4+ or CD8+ T cells, or bulk PBMC T cells (not recorded which). The receptors originated from a man between 18 and 29 years old in good health.

The chain combines TRBV9 with TRBJ2-7. The CDR3 extends over 14 amino acids. Germline lookup yields CDR1 SGDLS and CDR2 YYNGEE. The CDR3: CASSTRPSPYEQYF.

The V gene is TRBV6-1, the J gene TRBJ2-3; TCRdb reports TRBD2, a call that lacks DNA to check it against. The germline V gene has CDR1 MNHNS and CDR2 SASEGT. The length of the CDR3 is 19 residues. CDR3 loop: CASSQRIGTSSTSTDTQYF.

J is TRBJ2-6 and V is TRBV5-4. The CDR3 contains 17 residues. Germline CDR1 is SGHNT and CDR2 is YYREEE (reference sequence). The CDR3 sequence is CASSKEGSGSGANVLTF.

CDR3 loop: CASSPRLAGGGDIQYF. The chain combines TRBV7-4 with TRBJ2-4; the TRBD2 assignment by TCRdb is unverifiable without DNA. Germline assignment: CDR1 SGHVT and CDR2 SQSDAQ. CDR3 length equals 16 residues.

V gene TRBV11-2 combines with J gene TRBJ2-4; TCRdb outputs TRBD2, but without DNA this stays unchecked. This CDR3 has 16 residues. The germline V gene encodes CDR1 SGHAT and CDR2 FQNNGV. The CDR3: CASSSRVGLAGGIQYF.